What follows are 8 T cell receptor beta chains derived from one specimen sequenced in a study of human T cells and chemical hapten exposure. Time point defined: patch test 2, 6 weeks after DPC sensitization. Treatment given: therapeutic diphenylcyclopropenone sensitization with weekly scalp DPC. MiXCR, run by TCRdb on the RACE reads, gives a single entry per CDR3 protein. The top ten hold approximately 2.2% of the sample, which has 96,000 or so distinct CDR3 sequences, about 9% seen once. The specimen comprised whole blood, sampled in connection with sensitization to the hapten diphenylcyclopropenone (DPC). These receptors originate from a woman aged 40 to 50 with alopecia areata. Some clones in this sample may be carry-over from other donors' samples.

This clonotype showed up many times. This chain joins TRBV30 and TRBJ1-5, with D tentatively TRBD1 (6 bases). The CDR3 consists of 13 residues. Trimming took 2 bases from V and 7 from J, leaving 12 bases between them. CDR1 and CDR2 (germline): GTSNPN, SVGIG (reference sequence). CDR3 region: CAWSMTGGQPQHF. CDR3 nucleotides: TGTGCCTGGAGTATGACAGGCGGGCAGCCCCAGCATTTT.

The chain links TRBV3-1 to TRBJ1-2, with TRBD1 matching over 7 bases. The CDR3 covers 13 residues. The ends lost 7 bases at V and 2 bases at J; junction bases unmatched: 4. CDR1 LGHDT and CDR2 YNNKEL come from the germline V gene (reference sequence). Written as DNA, the CDR3 is TGTGCCAGCACCTTACAGGGGAACTATGGCTACACCTTC. This codes for CASTLQGNYGYTF.

In its sample, this clonotype ranks as medium-sized. The J gene is TRBJ1-1, the V gene TRBV7-6; D remains ambiguous. This CDR3 comprises 13 residues. Trimming removed 2 bases from V and 4 bases from J, with 8 bases in between. The V gene's germline CDR1 is SGHVS and CDR2 FNYEAQ. CDR3 loop: CASSLSESTEAFF. In DNA, the CDR3 is TGTGCCAGCAGCTTATCGGAGAGCACTGAAGCTTTCTTT.

With respect to this clonotype: This may arise from a read error, as a much more abundant clone is one base away. The V call is TRBV20-1, the J call TRBJ1-4; D not resolved. The CDR3 totals 11 residues. Germline values: CDR1 DFQATT, CDR2 SNEGSKA (reference sequence). CDR3 residues: CSARDNVKLFF. The CDR3 DNA follows: TGCAGTGCTAGAGATAATGTAAAACTGTTTTTT.

This rearrangement joins TRBV7-9 to TRBJ1-2, with TRBD1 as a possible D gene (5 bases). This CDR3 comprises 12 residues. The V end lost 1 base, the J end lost 8 bases, and 8 bases lay between the germline ends. Germline lookup yields CDR1 SEHNR and CDR2 FQNEAQ (reference sequence). For the CDR3, the DNA is TGTGCCAGCAGCTTAGACACAGGCGGCTACACCTTC. It translates to CASSLDTGGYTF.

This clonotype was observed many times. The chain couples TRBV27 to TRBJ1-2; D is unresolved. V lost 6 bases and J lost 1, with 9 bases in between. The germline CDR1 and CDR2 sequences are MNHEY and SMNVEV (reference sequence). The CDR3 is 13 residues long. In nucleotides, the CDR3 is TGTGCCAGCAGCTTTAGCGGTAACTATGGCTACACCTTC. Its translation is CASSFSGNYGYTF.

V usage is TRBV27 and J usage is TRBJ2-7; 9 bases agree with TRBD1. V was clipped by 4 bases and J by 7 bases; unmatched bases: 8. Germline-derived CDR1 and CDR2 are MNHEY and SMNVEV (reference sequence). The CDR3 totals 14 residues. CDR3 in DNA: TGTGCCAGCAGTTCCCTACAGGGGGCGGGGGAGCAGTACTTC. Its translation: CASSSLQGAGEQYF.

J is TRBJ1-1 and V is TRBV4-1; D is perhaps TRBD1 (5 bases). Germline CDR1 is MGHRA and CDR2 is YSYEKL. The V end was cut by 6 bases, the J end by 5 bases, with 16 bases between. CDR3 size: 14 residues. CDR3 bases: TGCGCCAGCAGAACCCGGCAGGGAAGGACTGAAGCTTTCTTT. Its translation: CASRTRQGRTEAFF.